The rows below give T cell receptor beta chains drawn from one sample of a study of T cell responses to AZD1222 COVID-19 vaccine. Generated by immunoSEQ multiplex PCR, the TCRdb table keeps only in-frame clones and is missing some. The sample lists approximately 180,000 clones; around 90% were seen once. The sample in question was peripheral blood, obtained on day 0 of AZD1222 vaccination. Receptors originate from an adult in good health. Each CDR3 is given with its conserved first and last residue. The D gene is left open where the match is weak. Not all rows give a size; the values are once, few, many and, for expanded clones, a class.

cdr3_length j_call d_call clone_size v_call cdr3_aa cdr3_nt
15 TRBJ1-5 - - TRBV19 CASSIVLGGNQPQHF TGTGCCAGTAGTATAGTTTTAGGAGGCAATCAGCCCCAGCATTTT
15 TRBJ2-1 TRBD2 - TRBV11-3 CASSQWGGDNNEQFF TGTGCCAGCAGCCAGTGGGGGGGAGACAATAATGAGCAGTTCTTC
15 TRBJ2-7 - - TRBV6-2/TRBV6-3 CASSPPGTSYHEQYF TGTGCCAGCAGCCCACCTGGGACTTCTTACCACGAGCAGTACTTC
16 TRBJ2-5 TRBD2 once TRBV11-2 CASSLDWASGQETQYF TGTGCCAGCAGCTTAGATTGGGCTAGCGGGCAAGAGACCCAGTACTTC
15 TRBJ2-7 TRBD2 - TRBV7-2 CASSLRREGPREQYF TGTGCCAGCAGCTTACGGCGGGAGGGCCCTCGCGAGCAGTACTTC
16 TRBJ2-1 TRBD2 - TRBV30 CAWSVLGLAGDNEQFF TGTGCCTGGAGTGTACTCGGACTAGCGGGCGACAATGAGCAGTTCTTC
16 TRBJ2-7 TRBD1 - TRBV6-2/TRBV6-3 CASSYKTGAATYEQYF TGTGCCAGCAGTTATAAGACAGGGGCCGCGACCTACGAGCAGTACTTC
14 TRBJ1-1 - - TRBV5-6 CASSSGRTGIEAFF TGTGCCAGCAGCTCTGGTCGGACGGGGATCGAAGCTTTCTTT
15 TRBJ2-2 - - TRBV5-1 CASSLTKGLAGELFF TGCGCCAGCAGCTTGACAAAAGGTCTGGCCGGGGAGCTGTTTTTT
15 TRBJ1-5 TRBD1 - TRBV7-9 CASSLQGAGNQPQHF TGTGCCAGCAGCCTACAGGGGGCTGGCAATCAGCCCCAGCATTTT
17 TRBJ2-1 - - TRBV27 CASSLWGADLRYNEQFF TGTGCCAGCAGTTTATGGGGCGCGGACCTAAGGTACAATGAGCAGTTCTTC
15 TRBJ1-6 - - TRBV7-9 CASSQGAGGNSPLHF TGTGCCAGCAGCCAAGGGGCCGGTGGGAATTCACCCCTCCACTTT
15 TRBJ2-5 - many TRBV5-1 CASSLSGDYQETQYF TGCGCCAGCAGCTTGAGTGGGGATTACCAAGAGACCCAGTACTTC
15 TRBJ1-2 - - TRBV9 CASSVGSGWGYGYTF TGTGCCAGCAGCGTAGGGTCAGGGTGGGGCTATGGCTACACCTTC
13 TRBJ2-1 - - TRBV5-1 CASSPPRENEQFF TGCGCCAGCAGCCCCCCTCGGGAGAATGAGCAGTTCTTC
14 TRBJ1-2 - - TRBV14 CASSQDWSPDGYTF TGTGCCAGCAGCCAAGATTGGAGTCCAGATGGCTACACCTTC
12 TRBJ2-7 - - TRBV5-1 CASSLSNYEQYF TGCGCCAGCAGCTTGAGTAACTACGAGCAGTACTTC
16 TRBJ1-2 - few TRBV5-8 CASSFETAVSNYGYTF TGTGCCAGCAGCTTTGAGACTGCGGTTTCTAACTATGGCTACACCTTC
16 TRBJ1-6 - - TRBV5-8 CASSSRPGATNSPLHF TGTGCCAGCAGCTCAAGACCGGGGGCGACGAATTCACCCCTCCACTTT
15 TRBJ1-2 TRBD1 - TRBV6-1 CASSEATGGTYGYTF TGTGCCAGCAGTGAAGCGACAGGGGGTACCTATGGCTACACCTTC
13 TRBJ1-2 - - TRBV5-1 CASSAGGNYGYTF TGCGCCAGCAGCGCGGGTGGCAACTATGGCTACACCTTC
11 TRBJ2-4 TRBD2 once TRBV29-1 CSVEATSAQYF TGCAGCGTTGAAGCCACTAGCGCTCAGTACTTC
16 TRBJ1-1 - - TRBV7-9 CASSALLLGLATEAFF TGTGCCAGCAGCGCCCTGCTGTTGGGGCTGGCCACTGAAGCTTTCTTT
14 TRBJ2-7 - - TRBV2 CATTDSPGTYEQYF TGTGCCACCACCGACTCCCCCGGCACCTACGAGCAGTACTTC
12 TRBJ1-2 - - TRBV5-4 CANNLQGGGYTF TGTGCCAACAACCTACAGGGAGGCGGCTACACCTTC
14 TRBJ1-3 - - TRBV5-6 CASSLRGVGNTIYF TGTGCCAGCAGCTTGCGCGGGGTTGGAAACACCATATATTTT
14 TRBJ1-2 - - TRBV29-1 CSVARGGTNYGYTF TGCAGCGTTGCTAGGGGGGGTACTAACTATGGCTACACCTTC
15 TRBJ2-5 TRBD2 - TRBV27 CASSSRGGVGETQYF TGTGCCAGCAGTTCCCGCGGGGGGGTCGGGGAGACCCAGTACTTC
17 TRBJ2-5 TRBD1 - TRBV15 CATSREAQGTGQETQYF TGTGCCACCAGCAGAGAAGCACAGGGGACGGGGCAAGAGACCCAGTACTTC
13 TRBJ1-1 TRBD1 few TRBV10-2 CAAGTGRNTEAFF TGCGCCGCCGGGACAGGCCGGAACACTGAAGCTTTCTTT
15 TRBJ2-3 TRBD2 - TRBV7-2 CASSQGGSGGDTQYF TGTGCCAGCAGCCAGGGCGGGAGCGGAGGAGATACGCAGTATTTT